This T cell receptor (beta chain) was sequenced in a study of blood T cell repertoires in COVID-19. Looking at the study overall: Spain, Italy and the United States supplied samples that represented acute and convalescent COVID-19. PBMCs, B-cell-depleted T cells, or T cells were the source of the cDNA or gDNA that made up the material.

The V end was cut by 4 bases, the J end by 3 bases, with 11 bases between. CDR3 length: 14 amino acids. Germline values: CDR1 MNHEY, CDR2 SMNVEV (reference sequence). In the original processing: Reference gene primer amplification yielded estimated nucleated cell counts. Measured with immunoSEQ multiplex PCR; TCRdb has only the in-frame clones, and not every one. V and J calls and clone size are as listed in that table; D and trimming were resolved from the DNA. The data show roughly 200,000 clones, less than 85% seen once. This clonotype was sampled from a man between 45 and 60 years old who had recovered from COVID-19. The source material was peripheral blood. The rearrangement joins TRBV27 to TRBJ2-3, with D possibly TRBD2 on 5 matching bases. The DNA for the CDR3 is TGTGCCAGCAGTTCGAGGGTTAGGACAGATACGCAGTATTTT. Translated, it gives CASSSRVRTDTQYF.